This passage covers 9 T cell receptor beta chains from one sample sequenced in a study of T-cell memory formation after mild COVID-19. From the 5' RACE reads, TCRdb called clonotypes with MiXCR, one entry per CDR3 protein. The sample holds 300,000 to 350,000 distinct CDR3 sequences, 19% seen once. Sequencing input: PBMCs or a T cell subset sorted from them (not recorded which). These receptors were taken from a man between 18 and 35 years old who had mild COVID-19 (a few samples of this study predate the infection). Cell type and time point are not known.

Here the CDR3 reads CASSSQLGPHYGYTF. In DNA, the CDR3 is TGTGCCAGCAGTTCGCAATTGGGGCCCCACTATGGCTACACCTTC. The J gene is TRBJ1-2, the V gene TRBV7-9, with D perhaps matching TRBD1 (5 bases). Germline V gene data show CDR1 as SEHNR and CDR2 as FQNEAQ (reference sequence). The CDR3 runs 15 residues. V was clipped by 6 bases and J by 3 bases, with 17 bases between them.

This chain joins TRBV4-2 and TRBJ1-1; the D gene is possibly TRBD1 (5 bases). Germline CDR1 is LGHNA and CDR2 is YNFKEQ. V lost 0 bases and J 2 bases, leaving 10 bases between the germline ends. This CDR3 region has 15 residues. CDR3 nucleotide sequence: TGTGCCAGCAGCCAAGATGGGGGAGAAAACACTGAAGCTTTCTTT. Translation gives CASSQDGGENTEAFF.

The chain carries TRBV4-1 and TRBJ2-7, with D perhaps TRBD2 (6 bases). The CDR3 length is 14 residues. Germline V lookup: CDR1 MGHRA, CDR2 YSYEKL. Trimming stripped 0 bases from V and 5 bases from J, with 11 bases between. CDR3 nucleotide sequence: TGCGCCAGCAGCCAAGATACGGGCGGGGACGAGCAGTACTTC. It codes for CASSQDTGGDEQYF.

This clonotype was recorded a few times. The CDR3: CASSQEAGAFVNTEAFF. Here the CDR3 DNA reads TGTGCCAGCAGCCAAGAAGCGGGGGCTTTCGTGAACACTGAAGCTTTCTTT. This rearrangement joins TRBV3-1 to TRBJ1-1; D is perhaps TRBD1 (6 bases). Per germline, CDR1 LGHDT and CDR2 YNNKEL (reference sequence). V lost 0 bases and J lost 0, with 14 bases in between. This CDR3 is built from 17 residues.

This clonotype was seen at least ten times. DNA of the CDR3: TGCGCCAGCAGCTTGGCGGTGAGCGGTATGGCCGGGGAGCTGTTTTTT. This gives the protein CASSLAVSGMAGELFF. The V and J genes are TRBV5-1 and TRBJ2-2; D possibly corresponds to TRBD2 (5 bases). Germline V gene data show CDR1 as SGHRS and CDR2 as YFSETQ. With 0 bases removed from V and 6 bases from J, the gap between germline ends came to 15 bases. CDR3 length equals 16 residues.

J is TRBJ2-2 and V is TRBV5-1; D perhaps matches TRBD2 (5 bases). Per the germline V gene, CDR1 is SGHRS and CDR2 is YFSETQ. There are 14 residues in the CDR3. The ends were cut back, 4 bases at V and 4 bases at J, with 11 bases in the middle. This CDR3 reads CASSGTSVTGELFF. The CDR3, as DNA: TGCGCCAGCAGCGGAACTAGTGTCACCGGGGAGCTGTTTTTT.

In its sample, this clonotype was seen a few times. Compared with germline, one end of the junction differs, possibly owing to a read error. The rearrangement joins TRBV29-1 to TRBJ2-1; D is unclear. CDR1 and CDR2 from the germline V gene are SQVTM and ANQGSEA. This CDR3 comprises 13 residues. In DNA form, the CDR3 reads TGCAGCGTTGAATACAACGTAGCATCTGAGAGGATCTTC. Its translation is CSVEYNVASERIF.

This clonotype turned up a few times. V usage is TRBV10-3 and J usage is TRBJ2-2, with a possible D match to TRBD1 (6 bases). V was clipped by 3 bases and J by 3 bases, with 11 bases between them. Looked up from germline, CDR1 is ENHRY and CDR2 is SYGVKD. The CDR3 totals 15 residues. The CDR3 nucleotides are TGTGCCATCAGTGATTTGGGGGCGGACACCGGGGAGCTGTTTTTT. This translates into CAISDLGADTGELFF.

The V and J genes are TRBV12-3 or TRBV12-4 and TRBJ2-5, with 7 positions matching TRBD2. This CDR3 contains 15 residues. Trimming removed 7 bases from V and 4 bases from J; junction bases left unmatched: 12. The CDR3 reads CASTNLGAGRETQYF. DNA for the CDR3: TGTGCCAGCACAAACCTTGGAGCGGGGCGAGAGACCCAGTACTTC.